Described below is a single T cell receptor beta chain sequence and its context. The data were obtained in a study of blood T cell repertoires in COVID-19. Study background: Sources were T cells, B-cell-depleted T cells, or PBMCs; the material itself was cDNA or gDNA.

The table came from immunoSEQ multiplex PCR; TCRdb's copy has only in-frame clones and leaves some out. The sample includes about 120,000 clones, about 89% of them seen just once. CDR1 is KGHSH, CDR2 LQKENI, per germline. The CDR3 runs to 13 residues. Trimming stripped 2 bases from V and 5 bases from J, with 7 bases between. V gene TRBV18 combines with J gene TRBJ1-5; the D is unclear. The sequenced sample was peripheral blood. The source is a man aged 35 to 55 with acute or convalescent COVID-19. Here the CDR3 reads CASSPGGHQPQHF. The CDR3 nucleotides are TGTGCCAGCTCACCAGGTGGGCATCAGCCCCAGCATTTT.